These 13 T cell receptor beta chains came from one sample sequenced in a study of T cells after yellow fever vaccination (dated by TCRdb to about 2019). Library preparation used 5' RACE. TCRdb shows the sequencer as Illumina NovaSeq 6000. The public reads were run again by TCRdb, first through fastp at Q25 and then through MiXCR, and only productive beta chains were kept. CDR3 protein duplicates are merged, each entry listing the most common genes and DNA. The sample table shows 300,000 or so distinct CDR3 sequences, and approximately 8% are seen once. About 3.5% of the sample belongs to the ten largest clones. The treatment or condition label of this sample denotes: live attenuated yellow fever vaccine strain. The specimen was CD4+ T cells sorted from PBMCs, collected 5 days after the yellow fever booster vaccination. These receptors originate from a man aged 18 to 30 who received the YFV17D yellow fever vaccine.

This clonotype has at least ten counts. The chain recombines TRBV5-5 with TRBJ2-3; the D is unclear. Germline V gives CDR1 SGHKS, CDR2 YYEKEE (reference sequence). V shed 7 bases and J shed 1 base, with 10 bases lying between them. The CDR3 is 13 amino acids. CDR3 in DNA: TGTGCCAGCGGGCAGGTGGGCACAGATACGCAGTATTTT. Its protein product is CASGQVGTDTQYF.

This CDR3 reads CASSLTAAVYNEQFF. The CDR3 DNA sequence: TGTGCCAGCAGCTTAACGGCCGCAGTCTACAATGAGCAGTTCTTC. The chain has TRBV7-3 and TRBJ2-1; D gene ambiguous. This CDR3 spans 15 amino acids. The germline CDR1 and CDR2 sequences are SGHTA and FQGTGA. V lost 0 bases, J lost 3 bases, and 9 bases lay in between.

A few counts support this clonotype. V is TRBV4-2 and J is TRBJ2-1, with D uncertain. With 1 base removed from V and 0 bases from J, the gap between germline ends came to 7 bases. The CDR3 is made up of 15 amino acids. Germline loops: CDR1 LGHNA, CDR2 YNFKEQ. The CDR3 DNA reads TGTGCCAGCAGCCAAGTTGAAAGCTCCTACAATGAGCAGTTCTTC. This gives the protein CASSQVESSYNEQFF.

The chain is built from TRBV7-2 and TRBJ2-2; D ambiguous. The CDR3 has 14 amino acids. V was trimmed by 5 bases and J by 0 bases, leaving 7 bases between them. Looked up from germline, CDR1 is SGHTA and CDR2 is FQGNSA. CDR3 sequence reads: CASSQQTNTGELFF. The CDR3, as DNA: TGTGCCAGCAGCCAACAGACGAACACCGGGGAGCTGTTTTTT.

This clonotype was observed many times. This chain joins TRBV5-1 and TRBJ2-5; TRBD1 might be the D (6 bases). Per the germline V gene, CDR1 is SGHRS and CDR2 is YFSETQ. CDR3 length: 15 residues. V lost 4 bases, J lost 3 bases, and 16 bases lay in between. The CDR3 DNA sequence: TGCGCCAGCAGCGTTACCGGGACACGAGAAGAGACCCAGTACTTC. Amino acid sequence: CASSVTGTREETQYF.

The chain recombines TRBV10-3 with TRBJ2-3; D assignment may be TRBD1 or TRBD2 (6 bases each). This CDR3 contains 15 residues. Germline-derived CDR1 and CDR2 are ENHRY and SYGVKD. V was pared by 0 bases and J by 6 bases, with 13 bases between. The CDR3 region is CAISESTGAGDTQYF. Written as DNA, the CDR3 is TGTGCCATCAGTGAGTCGACGGGGGCGGGGGATACGCAGTATTTT.

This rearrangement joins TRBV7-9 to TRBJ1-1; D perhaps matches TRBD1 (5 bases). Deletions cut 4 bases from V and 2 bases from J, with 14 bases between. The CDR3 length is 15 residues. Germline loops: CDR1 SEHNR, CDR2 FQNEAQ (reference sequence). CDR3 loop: CASSSIIRANTEAFF. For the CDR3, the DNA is TGTGCCAGCAGCTCAATAATCAGGGCTAACACTGAAGCTTTCTTT.

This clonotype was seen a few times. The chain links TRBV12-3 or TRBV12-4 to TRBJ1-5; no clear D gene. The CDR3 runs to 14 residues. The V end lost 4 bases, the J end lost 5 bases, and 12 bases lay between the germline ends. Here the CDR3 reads CASSSDVSHQPQHF. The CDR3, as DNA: TGTGCCAGCAGTTCGGACGTGAGTCATCAGCCCCAGCATTTT.

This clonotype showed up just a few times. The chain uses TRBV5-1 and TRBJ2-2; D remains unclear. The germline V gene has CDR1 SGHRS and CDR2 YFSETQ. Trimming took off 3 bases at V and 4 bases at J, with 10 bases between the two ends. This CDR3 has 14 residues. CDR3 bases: TGCGCCAGCAGCTGGCTACCTAGCACCGGGGAGCTGTTTTTT. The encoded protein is CASSWLPSTGELFF.

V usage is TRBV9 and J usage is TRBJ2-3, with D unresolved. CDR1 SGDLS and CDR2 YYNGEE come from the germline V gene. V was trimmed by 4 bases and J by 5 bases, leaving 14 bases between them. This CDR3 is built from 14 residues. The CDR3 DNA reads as TGTGCCAGCAGCTCTACGCGTCTCATAGATACGCAGTATTTT. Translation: CASSSTRLIDTQYF.

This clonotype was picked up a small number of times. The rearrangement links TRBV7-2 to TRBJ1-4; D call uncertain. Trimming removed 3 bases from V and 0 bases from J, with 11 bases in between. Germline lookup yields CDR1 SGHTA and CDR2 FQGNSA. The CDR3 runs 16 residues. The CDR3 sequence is CASSFSLASTNEKLFF. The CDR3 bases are TGTGCCAGCAGCTTCAGTCTCGCTTCAACTAATGAAAAACTGTTTTTT.

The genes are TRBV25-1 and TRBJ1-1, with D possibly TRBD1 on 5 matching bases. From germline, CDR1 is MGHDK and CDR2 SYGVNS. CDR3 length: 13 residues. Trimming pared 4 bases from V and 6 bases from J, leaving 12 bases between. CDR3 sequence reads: CASSVGGFPEAFF. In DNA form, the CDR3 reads TGTGCCAGCAGTGTTGGGGGGTTCCCTGAAGCTTTCTTT. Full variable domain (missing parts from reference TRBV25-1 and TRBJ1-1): EADIYQTPRYLVIGTGKKITLECSQTMGHDKMYWYQQDPGMELHLIHYSYGVNSTEKGDLSSESTVSRIRTEHFPLTLESARPSHTSQYLCASSVGGFPEAFFGQGTRLTVV.

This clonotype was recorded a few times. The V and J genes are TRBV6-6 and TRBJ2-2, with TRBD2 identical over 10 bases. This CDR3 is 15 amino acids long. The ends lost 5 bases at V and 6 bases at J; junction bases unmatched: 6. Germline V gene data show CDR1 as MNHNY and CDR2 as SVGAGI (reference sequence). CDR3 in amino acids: CASSQAGGPSGELFF. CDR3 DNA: TGTGCCAGCAGTCAAGCGGGGGGGCCCTCCGGGGAGCTGTTTTTT.